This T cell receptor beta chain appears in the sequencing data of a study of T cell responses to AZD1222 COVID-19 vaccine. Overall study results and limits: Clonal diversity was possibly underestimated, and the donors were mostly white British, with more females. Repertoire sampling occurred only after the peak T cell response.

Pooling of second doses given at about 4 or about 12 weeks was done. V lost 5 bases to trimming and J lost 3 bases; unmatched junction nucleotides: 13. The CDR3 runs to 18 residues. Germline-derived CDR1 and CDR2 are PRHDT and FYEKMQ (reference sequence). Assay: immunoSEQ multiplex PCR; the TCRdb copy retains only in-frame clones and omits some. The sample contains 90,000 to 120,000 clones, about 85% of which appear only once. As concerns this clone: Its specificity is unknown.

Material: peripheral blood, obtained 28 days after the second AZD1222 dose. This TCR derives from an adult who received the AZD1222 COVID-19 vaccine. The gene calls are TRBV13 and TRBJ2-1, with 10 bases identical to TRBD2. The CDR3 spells CASSHENLAGAIYNEQFF. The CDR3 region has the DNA TGTGCCAGCAGCCACGAAAACCTAGCGGGGGCAATCTACAATGAGCAGTTCTTC.